This TCR beta chain is from a study of T cell responses to AZD1222 COVID-19 vaccine. Comment on this clone: Its antigen is unknown.

Assay used: immunoSEQ multiplex PCR; TCRdb lists only in-frame clones, some missing. The repertoire holds under 85,000 clones, with 88% as singletons. The V segment lost 4 bases and the J segment 10 bases; nucleotides outside the gene matches: 8. This CDR3 region has 15 residues. Germline V gene sequence: CDR1 SGHRS, CDR2 YFSETQ. Whole-study findings and limits: Donors were mostly white British, more females; clonal diversity possibly underestimated. Among those given AZD1222, only 5 to 7 were seropositive at baseline.

The chain employs TRBV5-1 and TRBJ1-6, with TRBD1 identical over 10 bases. The input for sequencing was peripheral blood, taken on day 0 of MenACWY control vaccination. The clonotype comes from an adult in good health. This CDR3 reads CASSPQTGGGSPLHF. The CDR3 DNA is TGCGCCAGCAGCCCCCAGACAGGGGGCGGGTCACCCCTCCACTTT.